This T cell receptor (beta chain) was sequenced in a study of OX40 agonist ivuxolimab in advanced cancers. Libraries were prepared by immunoSEQ multiplex PCR; TCRdb keeps only in-frame clonotypes and omits some of them. Among tens of thousands of clones listed, roughly 88% were seen once. This clone has a single count. CDR3 length: 15 residues. J lost 4 bases, V lost 3 bases, and 1 base had no gene match. The V gene's germline CDR1 is LNHDA and CDR2 SQIVND (reference sequence). The input for sequencing was CD4+ or CD8+ T cells sorted from blood, taken in a trial of the OX40 agonist ivuxolimab. This sequence originates from an adult with an advanced solid tumor such as melanoma, head and neck, liver or kidney cancer. This chain links TRBV19 with TRBJ2-1; 12 positions agree with TRBD2. CDR3 protein: CASSIGTSGYNEQFF. The CDR3 DNA is TGTGCCAGTAGTATCGGGACTAGCGGGTACAATGAGCAGTTCTTC.